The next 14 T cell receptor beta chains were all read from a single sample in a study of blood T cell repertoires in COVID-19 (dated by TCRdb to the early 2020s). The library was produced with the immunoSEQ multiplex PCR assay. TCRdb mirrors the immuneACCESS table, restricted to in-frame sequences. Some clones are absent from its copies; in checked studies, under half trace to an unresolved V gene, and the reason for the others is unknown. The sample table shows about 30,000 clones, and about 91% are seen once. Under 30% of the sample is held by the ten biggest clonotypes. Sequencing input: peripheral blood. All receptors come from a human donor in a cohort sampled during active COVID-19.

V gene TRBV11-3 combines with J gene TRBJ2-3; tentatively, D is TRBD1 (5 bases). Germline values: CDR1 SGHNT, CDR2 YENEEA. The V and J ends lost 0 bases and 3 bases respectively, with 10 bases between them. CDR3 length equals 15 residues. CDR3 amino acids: CASSLDPGWTDTQYF. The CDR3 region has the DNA TGTGCCAGCAGCTTAGATCCAGGGTGGACAGATACGCAGTATTTT.

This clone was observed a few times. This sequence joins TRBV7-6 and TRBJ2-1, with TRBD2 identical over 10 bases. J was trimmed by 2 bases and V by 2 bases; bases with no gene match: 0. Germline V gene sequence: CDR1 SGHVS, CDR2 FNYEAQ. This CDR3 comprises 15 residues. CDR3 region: CASSLSGGAYNEQFF. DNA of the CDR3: TGTGCCAGCAGCTTAAGCGGGGGGGCCTACAATGAGCAGTTCTTC.

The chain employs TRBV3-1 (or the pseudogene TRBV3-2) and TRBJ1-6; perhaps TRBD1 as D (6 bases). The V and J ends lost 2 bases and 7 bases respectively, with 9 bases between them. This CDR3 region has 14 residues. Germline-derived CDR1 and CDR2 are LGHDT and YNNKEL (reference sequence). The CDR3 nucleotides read TGTGCCAGCAGCCAAAAAACAGGGAATTCACCCCTCCACTTT. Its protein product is CASSQKTGNSPLHF.

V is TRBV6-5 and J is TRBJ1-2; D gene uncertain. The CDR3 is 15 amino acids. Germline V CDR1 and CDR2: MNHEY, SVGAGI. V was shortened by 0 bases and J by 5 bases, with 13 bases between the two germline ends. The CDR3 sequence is CASSYSMAGNYGYTF. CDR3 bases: TGTGCCAGCAGTTACTCGATGGCAGGAAATTATGGCTACACCTTC.

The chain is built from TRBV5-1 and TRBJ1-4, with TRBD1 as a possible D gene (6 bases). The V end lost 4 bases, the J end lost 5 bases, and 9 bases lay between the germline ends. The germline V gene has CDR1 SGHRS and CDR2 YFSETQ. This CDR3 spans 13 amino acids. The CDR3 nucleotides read TGCGCCAGCAGCACCCAGGGGAATGAAAAACTGTTTTTT. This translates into CASSTQGNEKLFF.

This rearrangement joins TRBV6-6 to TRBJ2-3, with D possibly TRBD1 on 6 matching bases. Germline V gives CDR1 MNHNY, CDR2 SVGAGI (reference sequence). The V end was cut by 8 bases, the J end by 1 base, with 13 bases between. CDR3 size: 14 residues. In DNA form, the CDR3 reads TGTGCCAGCCTCCAGGGGCGCGGCACAGATACGCAGTATTTT. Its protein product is CASLQGRGTDTQYF.

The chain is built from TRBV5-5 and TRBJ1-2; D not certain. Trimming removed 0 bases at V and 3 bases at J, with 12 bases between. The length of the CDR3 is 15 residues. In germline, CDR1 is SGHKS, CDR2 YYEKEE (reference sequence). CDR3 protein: CASSLASQNHYGYTF. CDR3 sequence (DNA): TGTGCCAGCAGCTTGGCTTCACAAAACCACTATGGCTACACCTTC.

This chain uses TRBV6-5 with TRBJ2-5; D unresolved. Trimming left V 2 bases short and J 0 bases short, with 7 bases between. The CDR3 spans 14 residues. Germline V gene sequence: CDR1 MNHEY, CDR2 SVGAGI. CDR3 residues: CASSYTPYQETQYF. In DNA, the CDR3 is TGTGCCAGCAGTTACACACCGTACCAAGAGACCCAGTACTTC.

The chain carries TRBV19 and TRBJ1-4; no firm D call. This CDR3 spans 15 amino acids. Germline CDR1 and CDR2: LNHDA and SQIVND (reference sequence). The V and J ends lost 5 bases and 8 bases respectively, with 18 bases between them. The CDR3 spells CASSSQTRVGEKLFF. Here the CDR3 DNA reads TGTGCCAGTAGTTCACAGACGAGGGTAGGAGAAAAACTGTTTTTT.

CDR3 nucleotide sequence: TGTGCCAGCACCAAGACAGGGGGCGTTTACAATGAGCAGTTCTTC. It codes for CASTKTGGVYNEQFF. The genes are TRBV11-2 and TRBJ2-1; the match to TRBD1 covers 10 bases. V was clipped by 7 bases and J by 4 bases; unmatched bases: 7. The length of the CDR3 is 15 residues. Per germline, CDR1 SGHAT and CDR2 FQNNGV.

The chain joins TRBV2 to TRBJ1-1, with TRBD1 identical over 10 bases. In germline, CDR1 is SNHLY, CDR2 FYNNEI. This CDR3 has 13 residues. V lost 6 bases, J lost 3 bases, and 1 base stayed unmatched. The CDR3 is CASRGQGYTEAFF. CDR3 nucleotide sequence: TGTGCCAGCAGGGGACAGGGGTACACTGAAGCTTTCTTT.

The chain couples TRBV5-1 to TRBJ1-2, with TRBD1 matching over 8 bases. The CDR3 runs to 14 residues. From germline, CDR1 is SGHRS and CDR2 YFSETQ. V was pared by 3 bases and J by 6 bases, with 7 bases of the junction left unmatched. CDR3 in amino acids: CASSWTGSLDGYTF. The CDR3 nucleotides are TGCGCCAGCAGCTGGACAGGGTCCCTTGATGGCTACACCTTC.

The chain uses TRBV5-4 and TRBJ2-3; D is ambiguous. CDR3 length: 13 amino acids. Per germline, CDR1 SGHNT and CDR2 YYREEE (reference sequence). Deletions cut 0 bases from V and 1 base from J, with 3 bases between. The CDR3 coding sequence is TGTGCCAGCAGCTTGGCCGGCACAGATACGCAGTATTTT. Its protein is CASSLAGTDTQYF.

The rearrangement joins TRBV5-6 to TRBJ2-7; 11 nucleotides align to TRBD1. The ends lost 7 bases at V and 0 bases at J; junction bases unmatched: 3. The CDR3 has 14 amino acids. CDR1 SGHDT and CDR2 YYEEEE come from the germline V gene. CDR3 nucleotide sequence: TGTGCCAGCGCGGGGACAGGGGGCTCCTACGAGCAGTACTTC. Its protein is CASAGTGGSYEQYF.